Listed here are 11 T cell receptor beta chains from one sample, sequenced in a study of T cell responses to AZD1222 COVID-19 vaccine. Sequencing was performed with immunoSEQ multiplex PCR; in TCRdb, only in-frame clones are kept and a portion is missing. The sample consists of tens of thousands of clones, 85% to 90% of them appearing once. Sequenced material: peripheral blood, taken 28 days after the second AZD1222 dose. The source is an adult who received the AZD1222 COVID-19 vaccine.

The genes are TRBV28 and TRBJ1-2; tentative D call: TRBD1 (6 bases). This CDR3 has 17 amino acids. With 7 bases removed from V and 3 bases from J, the gap between germline ends came to 24 bases. Germline CDR1 is MDHEN and CDR2 is SYDVKM. CDR3 DNA sequence: TGTGCCAGCAACAGGGCAGGAGACTCATACTCGTACTATGGCTACACCTTC. Amino acid sequence: CASNRAGDSYSYYGYTF.

The table lists this clone with a few counts. The rearrangement uses TRBV9 and TRBJ2-2; 8 bases line up with TRBD2. CDR1 is SGDLS, CDR2 YYNGEE, per germline. The V and J ends lost 3 bases and 5 bases, in that order; junction bases with no gene match: 6. The CDR3 sequence is 15 residues long. The CDR3 DNA follows: TGTGCCAGCAGCGAACTAGCGGAAGGTACCGGGGAGCTGTTTTTT. Amino acid sequence: CASSELAEGTGELFF.

The genes are TRBV5-4 and TRBJ1-5; TRBD1 matches 8 bases. Germline V CDR1 and CDR2: SGHNT, YYREEE (reference sequence). The CDR3 runs to 15 residues. The ends lost 4 bases at V and 7 bases at J; junction bases unmatched: 10. The CDR3 region is CASSLDREVGQPQHF. CDR3 in DNA: TGTGCCAGCAGCCTGGACAGGGAGGTAGGACAGCCCCAGCATTTT.

The chain carries TRBV19 and TRBJ2-1; 8 bases line up with TRBD2. This CDR3 comprises 19 residues. V gave up 2 bases and J gave up 0 bases; unmatched junction bases: 12. Germline CDR1 and CDR2: LNHDA and SQIVND (reference sequence). CDR3 sequence (DNA): TGTGCCAGTAGTATATTTGGCGGGCAGCGGGGGAGCTCCTACAATGAGCAGTTCTTC. Its translation is CASSIFGGQRGSSYNEQFF.

The rearrangement links TRBV9 to TRBJ2-1; 7 bases are shared with TRBD1. The CDR3 totals 16 residues. The germline V gene encodes CDR1 SGDLS and CDR2 YYNGEE. J gave up 4 bases and V 0 bases, and 7 bases lay outside the gene matches. CDR3 protein: CASSVAGRGSYNEQFF. CDR3 coding DNA: TGTGCCAGCAGCGTAGCCGGCAGGGGGTCGTACAATGAGCAGTTCTTC.

The CDR3 DNA sequence: TGTGCCAGCAGCTTAGGGAGGGGGAAGGGAAACACCATATATTTT. The encoded protein is CASSLGRGKGNTIYF. The J gene is TRBJ1-3, the V gene TRBV7-8, with a tentative D call TRBD1 (6 bases). The CDR3 contains 15 residues. V was trimmed by 1 base and J by 4 bases, leaving 11 bases between them. Germline-derived CDR1 and CDR2 are SGHVS and FQNEAQ.

The chain uses TRBV7-6 and TRBJ1-6; possible D gene TRBD1, 6 bases. V was clipped by 3 bases and J by 8 bases, with 14 bases between them. This CDR3 spans 15 amino acids. Germline CDR1 SGHVS, CDR2 FNYEAQ. The CDR3 nucleotides read TGTGCCAGCAGCTTCGGTGGGGCAGGGGATTCACCCCTCCACTTT. It yields the protein CASSFGGAGDSPLHF.

This CDR3 reads CASSRGQLGNTIYF. CDR3 sequence (DNA): TGTGCCAGCAGCCGGGGACAGTTAGGAAACACCATATATTTT. The rearrangement uses TRBV9 and TRBJ1-3; 7 bases map to TRBD1. The CDR3 runs 14 residues. J gave up 4 bases and V 4 bases, and 5 bases lay outside the gene matches. CDR1 is SGDLS and CDR2 is YYNGEE in the germline V gene.

The chain recombines TRBV18 with TRBJ2-3; D call uncertain. Germline CDR1 KGHSH, CDR2 LQKENI. The CDR3 totals 15 residues. The V end lost 2 bases, the J end lost 2 bases, and 11 bases lay between the germline ends. The CDR3 sequence is CASSPFSQDTDTQYF. The CDR3 DNA reads TGTGCCAGCTCACCATTCTCGCAGGACACAGATACGCAGTATTTT. Full variable domain (missing parts from reference TRBV18 and TRBJ2-3): NAGVMQNPRHLVRRRGQEARLRCSPMKGHSHVYWYRQLPEEGLKFMVYLQKENIIDESGMPKERFSAEFPKEGPSILRIQQVVRGDSAAYFCASSPFSQDTDTQYFGPGTRLTVL.

The chain has TRBV6-5 and TRBJ2-2; 7 bases are a match to TRBD2. The V and J ends lost 6 bases and 8 bases, in that order; junction bases with no gene match: 9. The CDR3 covers 14 residues. The germline V gene encodes CDR1 MNHEY and CDR2 SVGAGI. The CDR3 loop is CASRWGRAFGELFF. The CDR3 DNA sequence: TGTGCCAGCAGATGGGGGAGGGCCTTTGGGGAGCTGTTTTTT.

This chain links TRBV7-9 with TRBJ1-2, with 9 bases fitting TRBD1. This CDR3 is built from 14 residues. Germline CDR1 is SEHNR and CDR2 is FQNEAQ (reference sequence). V lost 5 bases, J lost 3 bases, and 4 bases stayed unmatched. DNA for the CDR3: TGTGCCAGCAGCATGGGACAGGGAGACTATGGCTACACCTTC. This codes for CASSMGQGDYGYTF.